The rows below give T cell receptor beta chains drawn from one sample of a study of cytomegalovirus exposure and HLA in healthy donors. Profiled with immunoSEQ multiplex PCR; TCRdb holds only in-frame clones, not every one. The sample comprises under 110,000 clones, around 70% of which are singletons, and 0.79% rests with the top ten. Sequencing was performed on PBMCs. Source of these receptors: a boy aged 5-17 years in good health and CMV-seronegative. Each CDR3 is given with its conserved first and last residue. D genes are given only for firm matches. A clone size is listed for some rows: how often the clone was seen (once, few, many), or a class if it is expanded.

TRBJ1-2 TRBD1 TRBV23-1 . TGCGCCAGCAGTCAACCCTGGACAGGGCTACCTGGCTACACCTTC CASSQPWTGLPGYTF
TRBJ2-3 . TRBV5-1 . TGCGCCAGCAGCTTGGCCTTGCGTACAGATACGCAGTATTTT CASSLALRTDTQYF
TRBJ2-3 . TRBV27 . TGTGCCAGCAGTTCGTGGGAGACTAGCACAGATACGCAGTATTTT CASSSWETSTDTQYF
TRBJ2-5 . TRBV5-1 few TGCGCCAGCAGCTTGGCCAGAGGGCGAGAGACCCAGTACTTC CASSLARGRETQYF
TRBJ2-7 TRBD1 TRBV9 . TGTGCCAGCAGCGTAGGGGACAGGGCCCACTCCTACGAGCAGTACTTC CASSVGDRAHSYEQYF
TRBJ2-7 TRBD2 TRBV2 . TGTGCCAGCAATGAGGGGCGGGAGGGTTACGAGCAGTACTTC CASNEGREGYEQYF
TRBJ2-7 . TRBV7-9 few TGTGCCAGCAGCGCCGACCGTTGGGGGCGCGTCGACGAGCAGTACTTC CASSADRWGRVDEQYF
TRBJ2-2 . TRBV30 . TGTGCCTCAGACCCCGAGGACACCGGGGAGCTGTTTTTT CASDPEDTGELFF
TRBJ1-5 . TRBV19 . TGTGCCAGTAGGGGGCCCGGCCGCAATCAGCCCCAGCATTTT CASRGPGRNQPQHF
TRBJ2-1 . TRBV29-1 few TGCAGCGTTGAAGACGGAATGGGACTCCTCTACAATGAGCAGTTCTTC CSVEDGMGLLYNEQFF
TRBJ1-1 . TRBV9 once TGTGCCAGCAGCCTCCGACAAACAAACACTGAAGCTTTCTTT CASSLRQTNTEAFF
TRBJ1-6 . TRBV10-3 . TGTGCCACCCACCGGGATAATAATTCACCCCTCCACTTT CATHRDNNSPLHF
TRBJ2-5 TRBD2 TRBV7-2 . TGTGCCAGCAGCCCAACTAGCGGGAAAGAGACCCAGTACTTC CASSPTSGKETQYF
TRBJ1-2 . TRBV7-9 . TGTGCCAGCAGCGCTGGGGTGACAGCACCCTATGGCTACACCTTC CASSAGVTAPYGYTF
TRBJ1-2 TRBD1 TRBV9 . TGTGCCAGCACTCGGTCCCGGGACAGGGGTAACTATGGCTACACCTTC CASTRSRDRGNYGYTF
TRBJ2-5 TRBD2 TRBV19 few TGTGCCAGTGCTCGCGGGACTAGCGGGAGCTACCAAGAGACCCAGTACTTC CASARGTSGSYQETQYF
TRBJ1-2 . TRBV10-1 . TGCGCCAGCAGTAGGGCAGGGTATGGCTACACCTTC CASSRAGYGYTF
TRBJ1-3 . TRBV10-3 . TGTGCCATCAGGCCGGGGGACACCATATATTTT CAIRPGDTIYF
TRBJ2-2 TRBD2 TRBV9 . TGTGCCAGCAGCCCCCGGGGTGGCGGGAGACCCACCGGGGAGCTGTTTTTT CASSPRGGGRPTGELFF
TRBJ1-4 TRBD1 TRBV6-5 . TGTGCCAGTGCCAGGGGGAAGGATGAAAAACTGTTTTTT CASARGKDEKLFF
TRBJ2-7 . TRBV6-5 . TGTGCCACCCGACGGGACGAGCAGTACTTC CATRRDEQYF
TRBJ1-5 . TRBV27 . TGTGCCAGCAGCAGAATCCCTAAGGGGACACTAAATCAGCCCCAGCATTTT CASSRIPKGTLNQPQHF
TRBJ1-3 . TRBV6-5 . TGTGCCAGCAGTACCAGGGGTTCTGGAAACACCATATATTTT CASSTRGSGNTIYF
TRBJ1-4 . TRBV5-4 . TGTGCCAGCAGCTGGAACAGGGTCTCGGGTGAAAAACTGTTTTTT CASSWNRVSGEKLFF
TRBJ2-7 . TRBV13 few TGTGCCAGCAGCCCCCAGCTTGGAGACCTTTACGAGCAGTACTTC CASSPQLGDLYEQYF
TRBJ1-1 . TRBV5-4 . TGTGCCAGCAGCTCCCCCTCTTCCAGGGCGAACACTGAAGCTTTCTTT CASSSPSSRANTEAFF
TRBJ2-7 TRBD1 TRBV30 . TGTGCCTGGAGTCCCTGGACAGGGGGATACGAGCAGTACTTC CAWSPWTGGYEQYF
TRBJ1-2 TRBD1 TRBV7-8 . TGTGCCAGCAGTACTTCCCCCCGTGGACAGGGGTTCTATGGCTACACCTTC CASSTSPRGQGFYGYTF
TRBJ2-3 . TRBV27 . TGTGCCAGCAGTTTACAGGGGGGCACGCAGTATTTT CASSLQGGTQYF
TRBJ2-7 TRBD2 TRBV27 once TGTGCCAGCAGTCCCGGACACCCCGGGACTAGCGGGAGGATTTACGAGCAGTACTTC CASSPGHPGTSGRIYEQYF
TRBJ1-1 . TRBV5-5 few TGCCCCAATGGGGCAGGACTGAACACTGAAGCTTTCTTT CPNGAGLNTEAFF
TRBJ2-7 . TRBV5-6 . TGTGCCAGCAGCTTGGCCAACGGGGTTACAGGGGAGCAGTACTTC CASSLANGVTGEQYF
TRBJ1-1 . TRBV6-6 . TGTGCCAGCAGTTACTCGACAGCAATGAACACTGAAGCTTTCTTT CASSYSTAMNTEAFF
TRBJ2-3 TRBD2 TRBV5-1 . TGCGCCAGCAGCTTACTAGCGGGGGGCACAGATACGCAGTATTTT CASSLLAGGTDTQYF
TRBJ1-2 . TRBV7-2 . TGTGCCAGCAGCTTATTTGGCATCCAACCCTATGGCTACACCTTC CASSLFGIQPYGYTF
TRBJ1-1 . TRBV9 . TGTGCCAGCAGCGTGAGACAGTCGGGCACTGAAGCTTTCTTT CASSVRQSGTEAFF
TRBJ2-3 TRBD2 TRBV10-1 . TGCGCCAGCAGTGATTTGGGACTAGCGGGGGCAAGCACAGATACGCAGTATTTT CASSDLGLAGASTDTQYF
TRBJ1-5 . TRBV6-1 . TGTGCCAGCAGTGAGCGGGACCTAGCCCAGCATTTT CASSERDLAQHF
TRBJ2-7 . TRBV18 few TGTGCCAGCTCACCAGGGCCTACCTACGAGCAGTACTTC CASSPGPTYEQYF
TRBJ1-2 . TRBV27 . TGTGCCAGCAGCCGCGCTGGAGGGGATAGCTATGGCTACACCTTC CASSRAGGDSYGYTF
TRBJ2-7 TRBD2 TRBV5-1 . TGCGCCAGCAGCTTTTCGGGGGGCGAGCAGTACTTC CASSFSGGEQYF
TRBJ1-6 . TRBV7-2 . TGTGCCAGCAGTCAACAGGGCTGGGATTCACCCCTCCACTTT CASSQQGWDSPLHF
TRBJ1-1 . TRBV27 . TGTGCCAGCAGTCCGATATTGGGGCAAACTGAAGCTTTCTTT CASSPILGQTEAFF
TRBJ1-1 . TRBV27 once TGTGCCAGCAGTTTGGGACTGACGAACACTGAAGCTTTCTTT CASSLGLTNTEAFF
TRBJ1-6 TRBD1 TRBV25-1 . TGTGCCAGCAGTGACCGACAGGGGTGGAATTCACCCCTCCACTTT CASSDRQGWNSPLHF
TRBJ1-4 TRBD1 TRBV30 . TGTGCCTGGAGTGCGCGGACAGGGCGGAATGAAAAACTGTTTTTT CAWSARTGRNEKLFF
TRBJ2-1 TRBD1 TRBV7-3 few TGTGCCAGCAGCCGGGACAGGGGGACTAATGAGCAGTTCTTC CASSRDRGTNEQFF
TRBJ2-7 . TRBV7-2 . TGTGCCAGCAGCTTAGGGCCCGGGGGCTACGAGCAGTACTTC CASSLGPGGYEQYF
TRBJ1-1 . TRBV27 . TGTGCCAGCAGTTTATTCAGGGGTGGTGCTGAAGCTTTCTTT CASSLFRGGAEAFF
TRBJ2-7 TRBD2 TRBV7-3 . TGTGCCAGCAGCTATAGAGCGGGAGAAGGATACGAGCAGTACTTC CASSYRAGEGYEQYF
TRBJ1-5 . TRBV6-5 . TGTGCCAGCAGTCAGGTGGTAGGGGATCAGCCCCAGCATTTT CASSQVVGDQPQHF
TRBJ1-4 . TRBV30 once TGTGCCTGGAGTTCCTCAGTTTCTAATGAAAAACTGTTTTTT CAWSSSVSNEKLFF